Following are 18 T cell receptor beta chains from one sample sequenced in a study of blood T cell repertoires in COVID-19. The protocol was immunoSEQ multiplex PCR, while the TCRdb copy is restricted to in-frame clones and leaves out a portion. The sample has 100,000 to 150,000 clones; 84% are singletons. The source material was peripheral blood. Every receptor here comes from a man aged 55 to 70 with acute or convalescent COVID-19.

The CDR3 protein is CSVARVLGETQYF. CDR3 bases: TGCAGCGTTGCCCGGGTCCTTGGAGAGACCCAGTACTTC. The V call is TRBV29-1, the J call TRBJ2-5; D ambiguous. Germline-derived CDR1 and CDR2 are SQVTM and ANQGSEA. V shed 4 bases and J shed 4 bases, with 13 bases lying between them. The CDR3 covers 13 residues.

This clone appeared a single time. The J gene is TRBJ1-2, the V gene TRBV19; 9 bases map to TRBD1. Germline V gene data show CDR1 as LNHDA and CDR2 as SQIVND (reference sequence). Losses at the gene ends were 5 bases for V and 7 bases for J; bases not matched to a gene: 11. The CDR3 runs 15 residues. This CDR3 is CASSEGQGRPGGYTF. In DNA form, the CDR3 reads TGTGCCAGTAGTGAAGGACAGGGGCGTCCGGGTGGCTACACCTTC.

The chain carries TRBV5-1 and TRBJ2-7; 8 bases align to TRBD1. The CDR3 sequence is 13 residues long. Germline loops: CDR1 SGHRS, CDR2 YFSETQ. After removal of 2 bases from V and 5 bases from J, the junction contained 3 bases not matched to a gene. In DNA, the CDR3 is TGCGCCAGCAGCTTCGGACAGGGTGACGAGCAGTACTTC. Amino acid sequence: CASSFGQGDEQYF. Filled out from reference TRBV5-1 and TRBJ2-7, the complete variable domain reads KAGVTQTPRYLIKTRGQQVTLSCSPISGHRSVSWYQQTPGQGLQFLFEYFSETQRNKGNFPGRFSGRQFSNSRSEMNVSTLELGDSALYLCASSFGQGDEQYFGPGTRLTVT.

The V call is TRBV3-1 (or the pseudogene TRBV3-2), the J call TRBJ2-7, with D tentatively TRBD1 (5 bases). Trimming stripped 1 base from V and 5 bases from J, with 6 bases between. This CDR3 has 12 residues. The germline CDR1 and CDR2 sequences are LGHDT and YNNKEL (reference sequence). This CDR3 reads CASSQGTHEQYF. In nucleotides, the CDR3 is TGTGCCAGCAGCCAAGGGACACACGAGCAGTACTTC.

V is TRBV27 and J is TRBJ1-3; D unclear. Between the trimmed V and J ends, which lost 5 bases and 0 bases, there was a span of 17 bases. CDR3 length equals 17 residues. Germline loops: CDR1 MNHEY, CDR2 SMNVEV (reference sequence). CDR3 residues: CASSPIPLLSSGNTIYF. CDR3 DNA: TGTGCCAGCAGTCCTATTCCCCTCCTAAGCTCTGGAAACACCATATATTTT.

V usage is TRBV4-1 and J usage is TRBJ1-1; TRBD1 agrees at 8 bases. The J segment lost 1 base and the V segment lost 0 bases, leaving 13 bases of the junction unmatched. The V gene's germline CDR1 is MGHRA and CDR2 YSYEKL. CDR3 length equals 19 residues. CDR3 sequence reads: CASSQDLDREGVSNTEAFF. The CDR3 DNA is TGCGCCAGCAGCCAAGATCTGGACAGGGAGGGGGTGTCGAACACTGAAGCTTTCTTT.

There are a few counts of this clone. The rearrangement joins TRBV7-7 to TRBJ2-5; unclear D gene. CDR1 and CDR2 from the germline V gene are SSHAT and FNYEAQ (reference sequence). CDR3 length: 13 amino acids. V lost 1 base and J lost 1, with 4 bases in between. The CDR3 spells CASSLDSQETQYF. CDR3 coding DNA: TGTGCCAGCAGCTTAGACAGCCAAGAGACCCAGTACTTC. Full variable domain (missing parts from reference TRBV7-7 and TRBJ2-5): GAGVSQSPRYKVTKRGQDVTLRCDPISSHATLYWYQQALGQGPEFLTYFNYEAQPDKSGLPSDRFSAERPEGSISTLTIQRTEQRDSAMYRCASSLDSQETQYFGPGTRLLVL.

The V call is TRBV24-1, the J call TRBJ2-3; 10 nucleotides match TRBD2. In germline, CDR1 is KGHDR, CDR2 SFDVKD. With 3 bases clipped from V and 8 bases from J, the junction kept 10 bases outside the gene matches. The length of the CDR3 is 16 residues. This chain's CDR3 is CATSDRASGSSFTQYF. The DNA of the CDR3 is TGTGCCACCAGTGATCGGGCTAGCGGGAGCTCATTTACGCAGTATTTT.

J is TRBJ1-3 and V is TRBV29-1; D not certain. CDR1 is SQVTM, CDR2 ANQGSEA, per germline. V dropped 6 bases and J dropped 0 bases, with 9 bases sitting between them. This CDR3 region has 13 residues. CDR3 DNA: TGCAGCGTCGCATTTAGCTCTGGAAACACCATATATTTT. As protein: CSVAFSSGNTIYF.

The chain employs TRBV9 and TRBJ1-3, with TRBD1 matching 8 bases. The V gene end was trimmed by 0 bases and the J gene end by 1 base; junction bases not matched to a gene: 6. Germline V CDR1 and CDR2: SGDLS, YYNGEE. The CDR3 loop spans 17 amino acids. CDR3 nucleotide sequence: TGTGCCAGCAGCGTAGCTACGGGGACAGGTTCTGGAAACACCATATATTTT. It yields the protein CASSVATGTGSGNTIYF.

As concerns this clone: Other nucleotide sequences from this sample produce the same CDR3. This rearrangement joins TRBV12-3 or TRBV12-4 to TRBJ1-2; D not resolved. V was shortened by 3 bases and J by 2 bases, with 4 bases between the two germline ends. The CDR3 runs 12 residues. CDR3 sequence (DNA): TGTGCCAGCAGTTTTCAGAACTATGGCTACACCTTC. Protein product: CASSFQNYGYTF.

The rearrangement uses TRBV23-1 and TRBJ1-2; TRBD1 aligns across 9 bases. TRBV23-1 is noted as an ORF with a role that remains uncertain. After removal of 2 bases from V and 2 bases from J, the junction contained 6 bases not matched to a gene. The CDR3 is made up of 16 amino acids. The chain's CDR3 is CASSQVQGATNYGYTF. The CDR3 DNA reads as TGCGCCAGCAGTCAAGTACAGGGGGCGACGAACTATGGCTACACCTTC.

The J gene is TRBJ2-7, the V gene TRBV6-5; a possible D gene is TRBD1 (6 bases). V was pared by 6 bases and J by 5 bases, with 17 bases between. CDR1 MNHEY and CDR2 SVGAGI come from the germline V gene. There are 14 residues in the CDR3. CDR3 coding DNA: TGTGCCAGCAGCCAGTTGGGGGCTCGGAACGAGCAGTACTTC. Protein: CASSQLGARNEQYF.

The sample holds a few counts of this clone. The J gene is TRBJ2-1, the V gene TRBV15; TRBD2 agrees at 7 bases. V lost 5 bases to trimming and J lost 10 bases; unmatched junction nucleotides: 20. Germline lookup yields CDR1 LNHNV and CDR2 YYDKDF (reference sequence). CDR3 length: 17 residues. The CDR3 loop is CATSSQLGLAVGGEQFF. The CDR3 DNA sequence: TGTGCCACCAGCTCTCAGCTAGGGCTAGCGGTGGGCGGCGAGCAGTTCTTC.

CDR3 sequence reads: CSARSYNEQFF. The CDR3 region has the DNA TGCAGTGCCCGGAGCTACAATGAGCAGTTCTTC. V is TRBV20-1 and J is TRBJ2-1; unclear D gene. Per germline, CDR1 DFQATT and CDR2 SNEGSKA (reference sequence). V was cut by 6 bases and J by 3 bases, with 6 bases left in between. This CDR3 region has 11 residues.

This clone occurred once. CDR3: CASSSAEITEAFF. In nucleotides, the CDR3 is TGTGCCAGCAGTTCGGCGGAGATCACTGAAGCTTTCTTT. This rearrangement joins TRBV6-6 to TRBJ1-1; D gene unclear. Trimming removed 4 bases from V and 4 bases from J, with 10 bases in between. The V gene's germline CDR1 is MNHNY and CDR2 SVGAGI (reference sequence). This CDR3 comprises 13 residues.

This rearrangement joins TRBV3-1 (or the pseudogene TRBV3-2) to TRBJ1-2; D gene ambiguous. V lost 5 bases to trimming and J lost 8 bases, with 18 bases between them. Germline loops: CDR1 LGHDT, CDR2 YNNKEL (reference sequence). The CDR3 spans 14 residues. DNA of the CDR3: TGTGCCAGCAGCAATTTCGGGAGCTCGGGCGGCTACACCTTC. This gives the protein CASSNFGSSGGYTF.

As DNA, the CDR3 is TGCGCCAGCAGTGAGGGGGGGGCTCTAAAGACCCAGTACTTC. Translating gives CASSEGGALKTQYF. The chain couples TRBV10-2 to TRBJ2-5; TRBD2 is a possible D gene (7 bases). V gave up 2 bases and J gave up 6 bases, with 13 bases separating them. The germline V gene has CDR1 WSHSY and CDR2 SAAADI. The length of the CDR3 is 14 residues.